These 7 T cell receptor beta chains were all obtained from the same sample, sequenced in a study of PD-L1 blockade in urothelial cancer. This sample's time point: pretreatment peripheral blood. Libraries were prepared by immunoSEQ multiplex PCR; TCRdb keeps only in-frame clonotypes and omits some of them. Of about 130,000 clones listed, approximately 84% were seen once; the top ten hold 3.2%. The sample was PBMCs, taken around atezolizumab (anti-PD-L1) treatment. The receptors shown here come from a man between 45 and 60 years old with urothelial cancer.

The chain joins TRBV5-1 to TRBJ2-1; 8 bases are shared with TRBD2. The CDR3 consists of 16 residues. The junction had 9 bases not matched to a gene; V was cut back by 3 bases and J by 4 bases. Germline values: CDR1 SGHRS, CDR2 YFSETQ. CDR3 residues: CASSSKTSGEYNEQFF. The CDR3 DNA reads as TGCGCCAGCAGCTCGAAAACTAGCGGAGAATACAATGAGCAGTTCTTC.

In regard to this clone: At the DNA level, this CDR3 is encoded by other sequences in the same sample as well. The V gene is TRBV27, the J gene TRBJ1-5; tentatively, D is TRBD1 (5 bases). Germline V gives CDR1 MNHEY, CDR2 SMNVEV (reference sequence). The germline V and J ends were trimmed by 5 bases and 1 base, with 12 bases remaining between them. The CDR3 totals 15 residues. The DNA of the CDR3 is TGTGCCAGCAGTCGTTCCCAGGGCAGCAATCAGCCCCAGCATTTT. Translating it yields CASSRSQGSNQPQHF.

This chain links TRBV7-6 with TRBJ2-2, with a tentative D call TRBD2 (5 bases). Trimming removed 4 bases at V and 7 bases at J, with 13 bases between. The CDR3 has 14 amino acids. Looked up from germline, CDR1 is SGHVS and CDR2 is FNYEAQ. The CDR3 region is CASSSIGVNGELFF. The CDR3 nucleotides are TGTGCCAGCAGCTCAATCGGGGTAAACGGGGAGCTGTTTTTT.

V gene TRBV10-3 combines with J gene TRBJ2-7; D perhaps matches TRBD2 (5 bases). This CDR3 comprises 10 residues. The V gene lost 8 bases and the J gene lost 4 bases, with 6 bases spanning the gap. From germline, CDR1 is ENHRY and CDR2 SYGVKD. The CDR3, as DNA: TGTGCCATCGGGGAGTACGAGCAGTACTTC. Translating gives CAIGEYEQYF.

V usage is TRBV7-9 and J usage is TRBJ2-7; TRBD2 matches at 12 bases. Germline V gene sequence: CDR1 SEHNR, CDR2 FQNEAQ (reference sequence). The CDR3 is 16 amino acids. J was trimmed by 5 bases and V by 3 bases; bases with no gene match: 8. CDR3 amino acids: CASSLQTSGSNHEQYF. DNA for the CDR3: TGTGCCAGCAGCTTGCAGACTAGCGGGAGTAACCACGAGCAGTACTTC.

This chain connects TRBV9 to TRBJ2-7, with 9 bases fitting TRBD2. The CDR3 totals 15 residues. Germline lookup yields CDR1 SGDLS and CDR2 YYNGEE. With V trimmed by 4 bases and J by 5 bases, 10 bases remained unmatched. The CDR3: CASSTGTSSWDEQYF. CDR3 DNA: TGTGCCAGCAGCACCGGGACTAGCTCATGGGACGAGCAGTACTTC.

The chain carries TRBV9 and TRBJ1-2, with D tentatively TRBD1 (6 bases). V lost 3 bases and J 7 bases, leaving 16 bases between the germline ends. The CDR3 extends over 14 amino acids. Germline lookup yields CDR1 SGDLS and CDR2 YYNGEE. CDR3 sequence: CASSALNRVAGYTF. In DNA form, the CDR3 reads TGTGCCAGCAGCGCGTTAAACAGGGTGGCTGGCTACACCTTC.